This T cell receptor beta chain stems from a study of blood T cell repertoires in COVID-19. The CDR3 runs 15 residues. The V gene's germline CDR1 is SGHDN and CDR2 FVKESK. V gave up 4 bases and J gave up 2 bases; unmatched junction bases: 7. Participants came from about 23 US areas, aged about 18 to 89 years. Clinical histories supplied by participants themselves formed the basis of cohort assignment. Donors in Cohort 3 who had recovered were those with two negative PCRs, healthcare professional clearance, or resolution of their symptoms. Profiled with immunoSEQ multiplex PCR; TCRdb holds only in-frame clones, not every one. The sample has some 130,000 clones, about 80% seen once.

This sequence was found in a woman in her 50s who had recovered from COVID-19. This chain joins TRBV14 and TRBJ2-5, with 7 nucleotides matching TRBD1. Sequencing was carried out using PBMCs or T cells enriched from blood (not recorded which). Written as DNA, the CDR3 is TGTGCCAGCAGCCGCGCAGGGACAGCTCAAGAGACCCAGTACTTC. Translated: CASSRAGTAQETQYF.